This T cell receptor beta chain originates from a study of T cell repertoires in cytomegalovirus infection. Study summary: Public TCR beta signatures indicated both CMV infection and matching HLA type.

The CDR3 extends over 16 amino acids. The germline CDR1 and CDR2 sequences are LNHDA and SQIVND (reference sequence). V lost 3 bases, J lost 2 bases, and 7 bases stayed unmatched. This clonotype was seen ten or more times. MiXCR, applied by TCRdb to the reads, yields one record per CDR3 protein. Among some 400,000 distinct CDR3 sequences, 15% to 20% were seen once, and the ten largest hold approximately 8%. Source material: PBMCs. The clonotype originates from a human donor in good health (CMV status not recorded). Some clones in this sample may be carry-over from other donors' samples. The chain recombines TRBV19 with TRBJ2-3, with 8 bases aligning to TRBD1. The CDR3 DNA is TGTGCCAGTAGTATGTGGCAGGGGGCAGCCACAGATACGCAGTATTTT. It specifies CASSMWQGAATDTQYF.